Described below is a single T cell receptor beta chain sequence and its context. Antigen specificity is unknown. This specimen belongs to a study of T-cell memory formation after mild COVID-19. In the study overall: In these data, TCR clusters were largely donor specific.

V lost 2 bases to trimming and J lost 5 bases, with 10 bases between them. This CDR3 is 14 amino acids long. Germline loops: CDR1 LNHNV, CDR2 YYDKDF (reference sequence). The 5'RACE method, run with constant-segment primers, produced TCR alpha and TCR beta cDNA libraries (carrying sample barcodes and UMIs). A single record per CDR3 protein comes from TCRdb applying MiXCR to the 5' RACE reads. The sample holds around 530,000 distinct CDR3 sequences; roughly 21% are singletons and the top ten take about 8.7%. General study points: CD4+ bias marked clones expanding day 15 to 37, unlike balanced contracting clones. Mainly CM and EM harbored the contracting CD4+ clones; mainly EMRA harbored the CD8+ ones.

The chain links TRBV15 to TRBJ2-1; D gene uncertain. The sequencing sample was made of PBMCs or a T cell subset sorted from them (not recorded which). The clonotype comes from an adult woman who had mild COVID-19 (a few samples of this study predate the infection). Cell type and time point are not known. CDR3 DNA sequence: TGTGCCACCAGCAGAACGACCGAGGACAATGAGCAGTTCTTC. This sequence encodes CATSRTTEDNEQFF. Together with reference TRBV15 and TRBJ2-1, the CDR3 gives the full variable domain: DAMVIQNPRYQVTQFGKPVTLSCSQTLNHNVMYWYQQKSSQAPKLLFHYYDKDFNNEADTPDNFQSRRPNTSFCFLDIRSPGLGDTAMYLCATSRTTEDNEQFFGPGTRLTVL.